This passage covers 12 T cell receptor beta chains from one sample sequenced in a study of MAIT cells during Salmonella Paratyphi A infection. Whole-study findings and limits: Oligoclonal MAIT cells preferred TRBV20 and TRBV6, with usage seemingly unaffected by infection.

TCRdb called the 5' RACE reads again in MiXCR, with one record for every CDR3 protein. The repertoire holds over 750 distinct CDR3 sequences, with 20% to 25% as singletons. Sample time point: mid-infection, around enteric fever diagnosis. Flow cytometry identified and sorted MAIT cells as Valpha7.2+ CD161+ T cells. For these receptors, no antigen is known. This sample comprised MAIT cells from blood, obtained at the middle sampling point of the challenge study. The receptors come from a person between 18 and 69 years old who was deliberately infected with Salmonella Paratyphi A in a paratyphoid fever challenge study.

This clonotype appeared once. The V call is TRBV20-1, the J call TRBJ2-3; the match to TRBD2 covers 11 bases. The V segment lost 1 base and the J segment 2 bases; nucleotides outside the gene matches: 5. Looked up from germline, CDR1 is DFQATT and CDR2 is SNEGSKA (reference sequence). This CDR3 comprises 16 residues. The CDR3 spells CSARAELAGDTDTQYF. Written as DNA, the CDR3 is TGCAGTGCTAGAGCAGAACTAGCGGGGGACACAGATACGCAGTATTTT.

This clonotype is large by share. This chain connects TRBV6-5 to TRBJ1-1, with 8 bases that match TRBD1. From germline, CDR1 is MNHEY and CDR2 SVGAGI. The J segment lost 3 bases and the V segment lost 2 bases, leaving 5 bases of the junction unmatched. This CDR3 contains 15 residues. The CDR3 DNA sequence: TGTGCCAGCAGTTACGCCGGACAGGGTGACACTGAAGCTTTCTTT. This gives the protein CASSYAGQGDTEAFF.

This clonotype was seen a handful of times. This rearrangement joins TRBV3-1 to TRBJ2-5; possible D gene TRBD2, 6 bases. The CDR3 is 17 residues long. Trimming took off 0 bases at V and 5 bases at J, with 19 bases between the two ends. The germline V gene has CDR1 LGHDT and CDR2 YNNKEL (reference sequence). The CDR3 loop is CASSQDRETNLLETQYF. In DNA form, the CDR3 reads TGTGCCAGCAGCCAAGATCGGGAGACCAACCTTCTGGAGACCCAGTACTTC.

This clonotype was counted only a few times. This chain connects TRBV6-4 to TRBJ2-3; 9 bases are a match to TRBD2. CDR1 is MRHNA, CDR2 SNTAGT, per germline. The CDR3 has 15 residues. After removal of 4 bases from V and 1 base from J, the junction contained 3 bases not matched to a gene. In nucleotides, the CDR3 is TGTGCCAGCAGTGTAGCTAGCGGGGGCACAGATACGCAGTATTTT. It encodes CASSVASGGTDTQYF.

The sample holds a few counts of this clonotype. J is TRBJ2-2 and V is TRBV6-2 or TRBV6-3; the D call may be TRBD1 or TRBD2 (5 bases each). Trimming stripped 6 bases from V and 5 bases from J, with 13 bases between. The germline V gene has CDR1 MNHEY and CDR2 SVGEGT. CDR3 length: 14 amino acids. The CDR3 DNA reads TGTGCCAGCAGAGGGGACCTAGAAACCGGGGAGCTGTTTTTT. Protein product: CASRGDLETGELFF.

The chain combines TRBV5-1 with TRBJ2-3; the D call may be TRBD1 or TRBD2 (6 bases each). V was clipped by 6 bases and J by 0 bases, with 11 bases between them. Germline CDR1 is SGHRS and CDR2 is YFSETQ. The CDR3 totals 14 residues. CDR3 sequence: CASKKGGSTDTQYF. In nucleotides, the CDR3 is TGCGCCAGCAAAAAAGGGGGGAGCACAGATACGCAGTATTTT.

This clonotype qualifies as medium-sized. The chain is built from TRBV3-1 and TRBJ2-1; D gene ambiguous. Germline V gives CDR1 LGHDT, CDR2 YNNKEL (reference sequence). Trimming removed 0 bases from V and 3 bases from J, with 12 bases in between. This CDR3 is 16 amino acids long. The CDR3 reads CASSQEDPGDYNEQFF. As DNA, the CDR3 is TGTGCCAGCAGCCAAGAAGACCCGGGTGACTACAATGAGCAGTTCTTC.

By share of the sample, this clonotype is large. The rearrangement uses TRBV4-3 and TRBJ2-6, with TRBD2 as a possible D gene (6 bases). CDR1 and CDR2 (germline): LGHNA, YSLEER. This CDR3 spans 16 amino acids. Deletions cut 2 bases from V and 3 bases from J, with 11 bases between. CDR3 DNA: TGCGCCAGCAGCCAATCGGGGGAAGATGGGGCCAACGTCCTGACTTTC. Translating it yields CASSQSGEDGANVLTF.

By sample fraction, this clonotype is medium-sized. The V gene is TRBV4-3, the J gene TRBJ2-1; TRBD1 matches at 11 bases. Per the germline V gene, CDR1 is LGHNA and CDR2 is YSLEER. This CDR3 has 15 residues. Unmatched junction bases numbered 2, after V lost 4 bases and J lost 3 bases. The CDR3 loop reads CASSPGTGGYNEQFF. CDR3 sequence (DNA): TGCGCCAGCAGCCCCGGGACAGGGGGCTACAATGAGCAGTTCTTC.

This rearrangement joins TRBV7-9 to TRBJ1-1; tentatively, D is TRBD1 (5 bases). CDR1 is SEHNR and CDR2 is FQNEAQ in the germline V gene (reference sequence). The CDR3 extends over 12 amino acids. Trimming took off 7 bases at V and 7 bases at J, with 13 bases between the two ends. In nucleotides, the CDR3 is TGTGCCAGCACCTGGGGGACGGGTGAAGCTTTCTTT. Encoded protein: CASTWGTGEAFF.

Relative to its sample, this clonotype is medium-sized. The chain uses TRBV4-3 and TRBJ1-6, with 11 nucleotides matching TRBD1. Trimming cost V 0 bases and J 9 bases; bases outside gene matches: 4. Germline V lookup: CDR1 LGHNA, CDR2 YSLEER. The CDR3 spans 16 residues. CDR3 amino acids: CASSQDPGTGGSPLHF. CDR3 DNA: TGCGCCAGCAGCCAAGATCCCGGGACAGGGGGTTCACCCCTCCACTTT.

A few counts support this clonotype. This chain joins TRBV3-1 and TRBJ2-1; no clear D. Germline V gene sequence: CDR1 LGHDT, CDR2 YNNKEL (reference sequence). This CDR3 has 14 residues. V was trimmed by 0 bases and J by 3 bases, leaving 6 bases between them. The CDR3 nucleotides read TGTGCCAGCAGCCAAGATGAGGTCTACAATGAGCAGTTCTTC. It translates to CASSQDEVYNEQFF.